The 17 T cell receptor beta chains reported below all come from one sample, sequenced in a study of cytotoxic CD8 clonotypes in ibrutinib-treated CLL. Assay: immunoSEQ multiplex PCR; the TCRdb copy retains only in-frame clones and omits some. The sample comprises over 200,000 clones, roughly three quarters of which are singletons, and about an eighth rests with the top ten. The material was PBMCs, obtained after 12 months of ibrutinib treatment. Source of these receptors: a human donor with chronic lymphocytic leukemia.

The chain joins TRBV6-6 to TRBJ2-2; 8 bases agree with TRBD2. CDR1 is MNHNY and CDR2 is SVGAGI in the germline V gene (reference sequence). The CDR3 has 15 amino acids. J was trimmed by 5 bases and V by 5 bases; bases with no gene match: 7. The CDR3 spells CASSGTGGRTGELFF. As DNA, the CDR3 is TGTGCCAGCAGTGGTACGGGAGGGAGGACCGGGGAGCTGTTTTTT.

The chain couples TRBV5-8 to TRBJ1-1, with 12 bases matching TRBD1. The CDR3 extends over 17 amino acids. CDR1 is SGHTS, CDR2 YDEGEE, per germline. V shed 4 bases and J 6 bases; nucleotides not matched to a gene: 13. The CDR3 loop reads CASSQGQGADLFSEAFF. The CDR3 DNA follows: TGTGCCAGCAGCCAGGGACAGGGGGCCGATCTTTTCTCTGAAGCTTTCTTT.

The J gene is TRBJ2-7, the V gene TRBV5-1, with D perhaps TRBD2 (5 bases). Germline V gene data show CDR1 as SGHRS and CDR2 as YFSETQ. The CDR3 runs 14 residues. The germline V and J ends were trimmed by 4 bases and 3 bases, with 14 bases remaining between them. CDR3 sequence reads: CASSEGGSLYEQYF. As DNA, the CDR3 is TGCGCCAGCAGCGAAGGAGGCAGCCTCTACGAGCAGTACTTC.

Concerning this clone itself: A junction boundary mismatches the germline segment, possibly from a read error. The chain joins TRBV10-3 to TRBJ1-2, with D unclear. Germline-derived CDR1 and CDR2 are ENHRY and SYGVKD. The CDR3 is made up of 14 amino acids. Written as DNA, the CDR3 is TGTGCCAGCAGTGAAGAGGAATATAACTATGGCTACACCTTC. Translation: CASSEEEYNYGYTF.

The rearrangement joins TRBV28 to TRBJ1-1; 7 bases agree with TRBD1. The germline V gene has CDR1 MDHEN and CDR2 SYDVKM. The CDR3 has 20 amino acids. Trimming at V came to 6 bases and at J to 1 base, leaving 23 bases not matched to a gene. CDR3 sequence: CASSSYLGTAFSPSNTEAFF. The DNA for the CDR3 is TGTGCCAGCAGCTCCTACCTTGGGACAGCGTTCTCCCCCTCGAACACTGAAGCTTTCTTT.

The gene calls are TRBV6-5 and TRBJ2-3; D remains unclear. The CDR3 loop spans 15 amino acids. Trimming took off 4 bases at V and 2 bases at J, with 13 bases between the two ends. Germline CDR1 is MNHEY and CDR2 is SVGAGI. For the CDR3, the DNA is TGTGCCAGCAGTTCCGGTGGACCCCCCACAGATACGCAGTATTTT. The encoded protein is CASSSGGPPTDTQYF.

The chain recombines TRBV18 with TRBJ1-2; D is perhaps TRBD1 (5 bases). The ends were cut back, 4 bases at V and 2 bases at J, with 14 bases in the middle. This CDR3 is built from 15 residues. Germline-derived CDR1 and CDR2 are KGHSH and LQKENI. CDR3 DNA sequence: TGTGCCAGCTCACTCTCCGGGACCGCAAACTATGGCTACACCTTC. This sequence encodes CASSLSGTANYGYTF.

The chain employs TRBV6-1 and TRBJ1-2; D is undetermined. There are 13 residues in the CDR3. Deletions cut 1 base from V and 4 bases from J, with 7 bases between. Germline lookup yields CDR1 MNHNS and CDR2 SASEGT. The CDR3 loop is CASSEVGLYGYTF. The DNA of the CDR3 is TGTGCCAGCAGTGAAGTCGGCCTCTATGGCTACACCTTC.

This clone was seen once. CDR3 nucleotide sequence: TGTGCCAGCACGGGGGGCGGGTACATTCAGTACTTC. Its protein is CASTGGGYIQYF. The chain links TRBV2 to TRBJ2-4; maybe TRBD2 (7 bases). Germline V gene sequence: CDR1 SNHLY, CDR2 FYNNEI. The CDR3 runs 12 residues. The V gene lost 7 bases and the J gene lost 8 bases, with 12 bases spanning the gap.

The V gene is TRBV19, the J gene TRBJ1-2; D not resolved. The V gene lost 9 bases and the J gene lost 4 bases, with 21 bases spanning the gap. CDR3 length: 15 amino acids. Germline V gene data show CDR1 as LNHDA and CDR2 as SQIVND (reference sequence). DNA of the CDR3: TGTGCCAGCCACCGATCCACCGTTATCTTCTATGGCTACACCTTC. It specifies CASHRSTVIFYGYTF.

This sequence joins TRBV5-1 and TRBJ2-3; 10 positions agree with TRBD2. V lost 7 bases to trimming and J lost 1 base; unmatched junction nucleotides: 6. The CDR3 covers 15 residues. CDR1 is SGHRS, CDR2 YFSETQ, per germline. The CDR3 sequence: CASLTGTSGTDTQYF. Written as DNA, the CDR3 is TGCGCCAGCCTGACCGGGACTAGCGGCACAGATACGCAGTATTTT.

This clone has more than one count but fewer than ten. The chain has TRBV7-9 and TRBJ1-2, with a tentative D call TRBD1 (6 bases). The CDR3 runs 15 residues. Trimming pared 1 base from V and 4 bases from J, leaving 13 bases between. Germline V gene data show CDR1 as SEHNR and CDR2 as FQNEAQ (reference sequence). The CDR3 nucleotides are TGTGCCAGCAGCTTAGGCGGCGGGACACTCTATGGCTACACCTTC. This codes for CASSLGGGTLYGYTF.

This chain connects TRBV27 to TRBJ2-3, with TRBD2 as a possible D gene (5 bases). CDR1 MNHEY and CDR2 SMNVEV come from the germline V gene (reference sequence). Trimming removed 2 bases at V and 0 bases at J, with 9 bases between. CDR3 length equals 15 residues. In DNA form, the CDR3 reads TGTGCCAGCAGTTTAGATCGGACTAGCACAGATACGCAGTATTTT. Its translation is CASSLDRTSTDTQYF.

The gene calls are TRBV30 and TRBJ2-1, with 8 bases lining up with TRBD2. This CDR3 is 14 amino acids long. The trim removed 3 bases at V and 4 bases at J, leaving 5 bases unmatched. Per the germline V gene, CDR1 is GTSNPN and CDR2 is SVGIG (reference sequence). CDR3 residues: CAWSPSGPYNEQFF. The CDR3 region has the DNA TGTGCCTGGAGCCCTAGCGGGCCGTACAATGAGCAGTTCTTC.

The V gene is TRBV5-1, the J gene TRBJ2-7; 7 nucleotides align to TRBD1. CDR1 and CDR2 (germline): SGHRS, YFSETQ. V gave up 3 bases and J gave up 7 bases; unmatched junction bases: 13. The length of the CDR3 is 15 residues. The CDR3 is CASSSGTDLRLEQYF. CDR3 DNA: TGCGCCAGCAGCTCCGGGACAGACCTACGTTTGGAGCAGTACTTC.

V is TRBV6-5 and J is TRBJ2-1; D perhaps matches TRBD2 (6 bases). The V gene's germline CDR1 is MNHEY and CDR2 SVGAGI. The CDR3 totals 16 residues. Trimming removed 0 bases at V and 8 bases at J, with 17 bases between. CDR3 protein: CASSYSIAGMMDEQFF. In DNA, the CDR3 is TGTGCCAGCAGTTACTCGATCGCGGGAATGATGGATGAGCAGTTCTTC.

The chain uses TRBV27 and TRBJ2-3; the match to TRBD1 covers 9 bases. V dropped 6 bases and J dropped 3; count of bases not matched to a gene: 7. Germline V gene lookup returns CDR1 MNHEY and CDR2 SMNVEV (reference sequence). The CDR3 is 15 amino acids. The CDR3 sequence: CASSTTGGVTDTQYF. Here the CDR3 DNA reads TGTGCCAGCAGCACCACAGGGGGCGTAACAGATACGCAGTATTTT.